The 29 T cell receptor beta chains listed next were all sequenced from one sample in a study of T cells in Graves' hyperthyroidism and ophthalmopathy. The TCR beta CDR3 regions underwent amplification using RNA transcripts as the source. The primer set for the first-round RT-PCR of the TCR CDR3 was HTBI. TCRdb ran MiXCR on the multiplex PCR reads and lists one entry per CDR3 protein. The sample shows hundreds of thousands of distinct CDR3 sequences, just under 45% of them seen only once. The sample consisted of peripheral blood or thyroid tissue (not recorded which). Every receptor here comes from an adult man with Graves' disease, either hyperthyroidism or ophthalmopathy (not recorded which).

CDR3 nucleotide sequence: TGTGCCAGCAGCCCCCGGGGTGCAGGGGTGGGCAATCAGCCCCAGCATTTT. Residues: CASSPRGAGVGNQPQHF. The gene calls are TRBV7-8 and TRBJ1-5, with a possible D match to TRBD1 (6 bases). Germline V gives CDR1 SGHVS, CDR2 FQNEAQ. Deletions cut 5 bases from V and 2 bases from J, with 19 bases between. CDR3 length: 17 amino acids.

The rearrangement uses TRBV4-1 and TRBJ1-4, with 9 bases that match TRBD1. CDR1 MGHRA and CDR2 YSYEKL come from the germline V gene. The CDR3 has 17 amino acids. V dropped 1 base and J dropped 2; count of bases not matched to a gene: 5. This CDR3 reads CASSQVGGTGTNEKLFF. CDR3 DNA sequence: TGCGCCAGCAGCCAAGTAGGAGGGACAGGGACTAATGAAAAACTGTTTTTT.

The chain recombines TRBV7-9 with TRBJ1-1; 8 bases match TRBD1. Germline CDR1 SEHNR, CDR2 FQNEAQ (reference sequence). The length of the CDR3 is 17 residues. The ends lost 3 bases at V and 1 base at J; junction bases unmatched: 10. CDR3 DNA: TGTGCCAGCAGCTTGGCGGGACAGGTCGGAAAGAACACTGAAGCTTTCTTT. As protein: CASSLAGQVGKNTEAFF.

This clonotype was seen a few times. The V call is TRBV7-9, the J call TRBJ2-7; TRBD1 matches 7 bases. Germline V gene sequence: CDR1 SEHNR, CDR2 FQNEAQ (reference sequence). V lost 5 bases to trimming and J lost 1 base; unmatched junction nucleotides: 11. This CDR3 comprises 16 residues. CDR3 residues: CASSLGRGGNSYEQYF. The CDR3 coding sequence is TGTGCCAGCAGCCTCGGAAGAGGGGGCAATTCCTACGAGCAGTACTTC.

This clonotype was detected once. The V gene is TRBV5-4, the J gene TRBJ1-4, with a tentative D call TRBD1 (5 bases). The CDR3 extends over 16 amino acids. Trimming left V 4 bases short and J 1 base short, with 14 bases between. The germline V gene has CDR1 SGHNT and CDR2 YYREEE (reference sequence). CDR3 protein: CASSITGGRTNEKLFF. CDR3 DNA: TGTGCCAGCAGCATCACAGGAGGGAGAACTAATGAAAAACTGTTTTTT.

This clonotype was counted many times. V gene TRBV10-3 combines with J gene TRBJ2-7, with D hard to call. The CDR3 contains 12 residues. Germline CDR1 and CDR2: ENHRY and SYGVKD. V gave up 6 bases and J gave up 11 bases, with 17 bases separating them. This CDR3 reads CAISEPGTWEYF. The CDR3 DNA is TGTGCCATCAGCGAACCCGGTACCTGGGAGTACTTC.

This clonotype was picked up a small number of times. This chain joins TRBV7-2 and TRBJ1-1; D ambiguous. Trimming pared 3 bases from V and 4 bases from J, leaving 9 bases between. CDR1 and CDR2 (germline): SGHTA, FQGNSA. This CDR3 has 13 residues. CDR3 nucleotide sequence: TGTGCCAGCAGCTTGTCTTGGGGCACTGAAGCTTTCTTT. Its protein is CASSLSWGTEAFF.

This clonotype turned up a few times. CDR3 coding DNA: TGTGCCAGCACCCCCGGGGGGGGCTCGGTTGGCTACACCTTC. Translation: CASTPGGGSVGYTF. This chain connects TRBV12-3 or TRBV12-4 to TRBJ1-2; possibly TRBD1 for D (6 bases). V was trimmed by 7 bases and J by 7 bases, leaving 19 bases between them. The CDR3 totals 14 residues.

Turning to this clonotype: A read error may explain this, as a much larger clone is one base away. The CDR3 DNA sequence: TGCTGTGCTACGAGGGACCGGGGGGCCCAGTACTTC. Its translation is CCATRDRGAQYF. V and J are TRBV20-1 and TRBJ2-5, with TRBD2 identical over 7 bases. The CDR3 spans 12 residues. CDR1 and CDR2 (germline): DFQATT, SNEGSKA (reference sequence).

V and J are TRBV10-3 and TRBJ1-6, with 10 bases fitting TRBD1. CDR3 length: 16 amino acids. Germline V gene data show CDR1 as ENHRY and CDR2 as SYGVKD. V lost 3 bases and J lost 11; bases outside the gene matches: 10. The CDR3 nucleotides read TGTGCCATCAGTGACCCTACCGGGACAGGGGCGGCACCCCTCCACTTT. The encoded protein is CAISDPTGTGAAPLHF.

This clonotype was counted between two and nine times. The DNA for the CDR3 is TGTGCCAGCAGTCCCAGGACAGGCGGGAACGGGGAGCTGTTTTTT. Its protein product is CASSPRTGGNGELFF. The chain employs TRBV2 and TRBJ2-2; D is perhaps TRBD1 (7 bases). Germline CDR1 reads SNHLY; CDR2 reads FYNNEI. The V and J ends lost 5 bases and 7 bases respectively, with 17 bases between them. This CDR3 comprises 15 residues.

The chain combines TRBV10-3 with TRBJ1-5; D is ambiguous. Germline lookup yields CDR1 ENHRY and CDR2 SYGVKD. V lost 0 bases and J 10 bases, leaving 10 bases between the germline ends. The length of the CDR3 is 13 residues. CDR3 loop: CAISESKGNPQHF. In DNA form, the CDR3 reads TGTGCCATCAGTGAGTCGAAGGGCAACCCCCAGCATTTT.

The rearrangement links TRBV25-1 to TRBJ1-2, with 8 positions matching TRBD1. The CDR3 length is 16 residues. Germline CDR1 and CDR2: MGHDK and SYGVNS. The ends lost 3 bases at V and 1 base at J; junction bases unmatched: 7. The CDR3 spells CASSEGGTGLNYGYTF. The DNA for the CDR3 is TGTGCCAGCAGTGAGGGTGGGACAGGCCTTAACTATGGCTACACCTTC.

Worth noting for this clonotype: Its ends do not fully match the called genes, so a read error is possible. As DNA, the CDR3 is TGCGCCAGCAGCCAAGGTAGCGGGGGCTACGAGCAGTACTTC. Translated: CASSQGSGGYEQYF. The chain uses TRBV7-2 and TRBJ2-7, with 9 bases fitting TRBD2. CDR1 SGHTA and CDR2 FQGNSA come from the germline V gene. The CDR3 is 14 amino acids.

This chain joins TRBV24-1 and TRBJ2-5, with D tentatively TRBD1 (5 bases). The CDR3 contains 15 residues. Germline V gene lookup returns CDR1 KGHDR and CDR2 SFDVKD. Trimming left V 0 bases short and J 2 bases short, with 9 bases between. CDR3 sequence: CATSDLADSQETQYF. The CDR3, as DNA: TGTGCCACCAGTGATTTGGCAGACAGTCAAGAGACCCAGTACTTC.

This rearrangement joins TRBV12-3 or TRBV12-4 to TRBJ2-2; the match to TRBD2 covers 9 bases. Trimming cost V 6 bases and J 6 bases; bases outside gene matches: 11. This CDR3 contains 16 residues. CDR3 coding DNA: TGTGCCAGCAGGCGCGGGGGGGGCATCATAGCCGGGGAGCTGTTTTTT. This codes for CASRRGGGIIAGELFF.

This clonotype was picked up many times. One junction end does not reproduce the germline sequence, and a read error may be involved. CDR3 sequence reads: CASRGGGNQPQHF. CDR3 DNA: TGCGCCAGCAGGGGCGGGGGGAATCAGCCCCAGCATTTT. This chain links TRBV2 with TRBJ1-5, with D possibly matching TRBD1 (6 bases). CDR3 size: 13 residues. Per germline, CDR1 SNHLY and CDR2 FYNNEI.

The chain has TRBV5-1 and TRBJ2-7, with D hard to call. V was clipped by 0 bases and J by 1 base, with 8 bases between them. This CDR3 is 14 amino acids long. Germline V gives CDR1 SGHRS, CDR2 YFSETQ. The CDR3 loop is CASSLALQSYEQYF. The CDR3, as DNA: TGCGCCAGCAGCTTGGCCCTACAGTCCTACGAGCAGTACTTC.

This clonotype has at least ten counts. The chain is built from TRBV12-3 or TRBV12-4 and TRBJ1-5; 8 nucleotides line up with TRBD1. The CDR3 sequence is 14 residues long. V trimming: 8 bases; J trimming: 4 bases; junction bases outside the gene matches: 7. The DNA for the CDR3 is TGTGCCAGCGGTGGGACAGGCCATAATCAGCCCCAGCATTTT. It translates to CASGGTGHNQPQHF.

On this clonotype: A much bigger clone sits one base away, suggesting this may be a read error. V gene TRBV15 combines with J gene TRBJ1-4; D gene unclear. Germline CDR1 and CDR2: LNHNV and YYDKDF (reference sequence). The ends were cut back, 3 bases at V and 4 bases at J, with 3 bases in the middle. This CDR3 comprises 12 residues. CDR3 residues: CATSRVNEKLFF. The CDR3 region has the DNA TGTGCCACCAGCAGGGTTAATGAAAAACTGTTTTTT.

In its sample, this clonotype was seen a few times. J is TRBJ1-1 and V is TRBV20-1; no reliable D call. CDR3 size: 12 residues. The germline V gene encodes CDR1 DFQATT and CDR2 SNEGSKA (reference sequence). V lost 4 bases, J lost 1 base, and 7 bases lay in between. The CDR3 spells CSATVGNTEAFF. The CDR3 DNA follows: TGCAGTGCTACAGTCGGGAACACTGAAGCTTTCTTT.

The CDR3 here is CAGPGTGSHEQYF. The CDR3 DNA reads as TGCGCCGGCCCCGGGACAGGGTCCCACGAGCAGTACTTC. The chain is built from TRBV10-2 and TRBJ2-7; 9 bases fit TRBD1. In germline, CDR1 is WSHSY, CDR2 SAAADI. V trimming: 11 bases; J trimming: 5 bases; junction bases outside the gene matches: 10. The CDR3 totals 13 residues.

The chain employs TRBV29-1 and TRBJ2-2; no clear D. CDR1 SQVTM and CDR2 ANQGSEA come from the germline V gene. The V gene lost 0 bases and the J gene lost 5 bases, with 7 bases spanning the gap. This CDR3 has 13 amino acids. CDR3: CSVEDPETGELFF. In nucleotides, the CDR3 is TGCAGCGTTGAAGACCCCGAAACCGGGGAGCTGTTTTTT.

This clonotype was seen many times. The J gene is TRBJ2-5, the V gene TRBV7-9; D not resolved. V was pared by 1 base and J by 5 bases, with 8 bases between. Germline CDR1 and CDR2: SEHNR and FQNEAQ (reference sequence). The CDR3 length is 13 residues. The CDR3 sequence: CASSLEVRETQYF. The CDR3 bases are TGTGCCAGCAGCTTAGAGGTGCGGGAGACCCAGTACTTC.

To note about this clonotype: Without the conserved terminal phenylalanine or tryptophan, this CDR3 likely stems from a read error. Because the CDR3's place on the DNA is in doubt, the DNA is left out and the CDR3 is given as listed by TCRdb. This chain connects TRBV10-3 to TRBJ1-6; the D call TRBD1 from the table was never checked on the DNA. CDR1 is ENHRY and CDR2 is SYGVKD in the germline V gene. The CDR3 extends over 9 residues, inclusive of both ends. The CDR3 protein is CAISEGDMP.

This clonotype occurred many times. This chain uses TRBV7-2 with TRBJ2-7, with TRBD1 as a possible D gene (5 bases). Germline CDR1 SGHTA, CDR2 FQGNSA. V was trimmed by 5 bases and J by 2 bases, leaving 22 bases between them. The CDR3 is made up of 17 amino acids. DNA of the CDR3: TGTGCCAGCAGCCAAGGTTTCGGGCAGGGTGGAACCTACGAGCAGTACTTC. This gives the protein CASSQGFGQGGTYEQYF.

The chain is built from TRBV29-1 and TRBJ1-3, with D possibly matching TRBD1 (5 bases). The V end lost 5 bases, the J end lost 8 bases, and 13 bases lay between the germline ends. Germline V gives CDR1 SQVTM, CDR2 ANQGSEA. The CDR3 consists of 12 residues. DNA for the CDR3: TGCAGCGTTACGACCAGAGGGGACACCATATATTTT. As protein: CSVTTRGDTIYF.

This clonotype was counted between two and nine times. CDR3 sequence (DNA): TGTGCCAGCAGCCACAGTCAGCTTCCTCCTGGCTACACCTTC. Amino acid sequence: CASSHSQLPPGYTF. The chain carries TRBV11-2 and TRBJ1-2, with D unresolved. This CDR3 has 14 residues. Germline V gene lookup returns CDR1 SGHAT and CDR2 FQNNGV. V gave up 5 bases and J gave up 7 bases, with 17 bases separating them.

Concerning this clonotype: A single base separates this from a much larger clone, so it may be a read error. The V gene is TRBV2, the J gene TRBJ2-7; D possibly corresponds to TRBD1 (5 bases). The length of the CDR3 is 12 residues. V lost 10 bases and J 2 bases, leaving 12 bases between the germline ends. Germline V lookup: CDR1 SNHLY, CDR2 FYNNEI. The CDR3 DNA reads TGTGCCACTAGGGGCAGTCCCTACGAGCAGTACTTC. Its protein product is CATRGSPYEQYF.